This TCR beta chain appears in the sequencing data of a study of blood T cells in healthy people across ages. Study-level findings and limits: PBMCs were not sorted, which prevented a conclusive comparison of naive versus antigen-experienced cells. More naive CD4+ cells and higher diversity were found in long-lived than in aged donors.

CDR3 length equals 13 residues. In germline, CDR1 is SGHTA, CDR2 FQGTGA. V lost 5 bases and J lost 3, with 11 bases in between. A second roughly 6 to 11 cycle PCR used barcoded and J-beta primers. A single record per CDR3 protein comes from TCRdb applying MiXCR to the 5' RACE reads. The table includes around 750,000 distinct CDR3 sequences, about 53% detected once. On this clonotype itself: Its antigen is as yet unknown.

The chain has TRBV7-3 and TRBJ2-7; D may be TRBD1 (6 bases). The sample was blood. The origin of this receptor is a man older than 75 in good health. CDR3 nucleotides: TGTGCCAGCAGCCAAAAACAGGGCTACGAGCAGTACTTC. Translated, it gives CASSQKQGYEQYF.